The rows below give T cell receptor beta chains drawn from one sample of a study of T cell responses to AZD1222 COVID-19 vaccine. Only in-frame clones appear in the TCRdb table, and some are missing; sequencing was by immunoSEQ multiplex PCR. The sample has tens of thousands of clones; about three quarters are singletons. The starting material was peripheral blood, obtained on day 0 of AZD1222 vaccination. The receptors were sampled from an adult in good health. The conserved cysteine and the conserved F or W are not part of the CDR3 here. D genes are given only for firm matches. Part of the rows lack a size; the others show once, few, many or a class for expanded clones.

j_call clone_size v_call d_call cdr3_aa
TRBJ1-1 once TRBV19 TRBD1 ASRGQGATEAF
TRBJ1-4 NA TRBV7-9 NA ASSLSLPGNEKLF
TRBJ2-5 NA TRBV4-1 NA ASSHLQGQETQY
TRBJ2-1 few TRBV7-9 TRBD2 ASSFRLAGGPRDNEQF
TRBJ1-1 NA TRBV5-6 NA ASSLWQLEAF
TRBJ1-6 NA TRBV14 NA ASSQRPGVTPLH
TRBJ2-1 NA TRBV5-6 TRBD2 ASSSSGRAYNEQF
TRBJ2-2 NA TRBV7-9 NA ASILHRTDTGELF
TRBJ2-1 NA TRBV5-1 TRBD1 ASSITDRGHNEQF
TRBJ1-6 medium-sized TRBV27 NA ASSGRGGSPLH
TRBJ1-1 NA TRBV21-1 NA ASSKVRADRGLAEAF
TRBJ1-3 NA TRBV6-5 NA ASSYSWNSGNTIY
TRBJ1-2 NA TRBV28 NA ASSNRLNSGYGYT
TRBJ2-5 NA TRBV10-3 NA ATQLSGGETQY
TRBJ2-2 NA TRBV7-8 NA ASSTLPGRTGELF
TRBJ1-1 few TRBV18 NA ASSQQAGTGTEAF
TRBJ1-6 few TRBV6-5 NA ASSYKGNSPLH
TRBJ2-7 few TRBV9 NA ASSVAEASYYEQY
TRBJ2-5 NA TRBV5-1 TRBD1 ASSSKTGGGVETQY
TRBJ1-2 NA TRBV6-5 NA ASKRNGQLYGYT
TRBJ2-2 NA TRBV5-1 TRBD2 ASSLHIGRDGELF
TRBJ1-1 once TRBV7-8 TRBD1 ASSPRTGVNTEAF
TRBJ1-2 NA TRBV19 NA ASVGYNYGYT
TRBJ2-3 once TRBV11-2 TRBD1 ASSPMTGSDTQY
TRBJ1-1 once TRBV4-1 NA ASSQTQGVNTEAF
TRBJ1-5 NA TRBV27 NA ASSDNGNQPQH
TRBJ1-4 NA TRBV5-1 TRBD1 ASSSTGVGDEKLF
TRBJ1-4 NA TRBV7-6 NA ASSLLSSQGANEKLF
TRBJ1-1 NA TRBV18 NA ASSQIGDTEAF
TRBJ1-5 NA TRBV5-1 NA ASSLDGNSNQPQH
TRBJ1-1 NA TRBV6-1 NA ASSELTGNTEAF
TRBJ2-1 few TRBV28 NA ASSLIQGTRNEQF
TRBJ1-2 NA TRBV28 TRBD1 ASSHNRGMEGYT
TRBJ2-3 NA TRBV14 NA ASSWNQDTQY
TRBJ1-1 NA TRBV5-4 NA ASSHWGTRGKGRADEAF